These 15 T cell receptor beta chains share one sample of origin, sequenced in a study of blood T cell repertoires in COVID-19. Only in-frame clones appear in the TCRdb table, and some are missing; sequencing was by immunoSEQ multiplex PCR. The data contain some 190,000 clones, 85% to 90% of them singletons. The sequenced sample consisted of peripheral blood. The source is a woman between 55 and 75 years old with acute or convalescent COVID-19.

The J gene is TRBJ2-1, the V gene TRBV30, with 8 bases that match TRBD1. This CDR3 region has 16 residues. V trimming: 1 base; J trimming: 2 bases; junction bases outside the gene matches: 7. Germline-derived CDR1 and CDR2 are GTSNPN and SVGIG (reference sequence). The CDR3 spells CAWSDLGTGTYNEQFF. The CDR3 DNA is TGTGCCTGGAGTGACCTTGGGACAGGTACCTACAATGAGCAGTTCTTC.

V and J are TRBV4-2 and TRBJ1-1, with no clear D. Trimming cost V 0 bases and J 6 bases, with 11 bases left between them. CDR3 length: 14 residues. The V gene's germline CDR1 is LGHNA and CDR2 YNFKEQ. The CDR3 coding sequence is TGTGCCAGCAGCCAAGATCCGGGATCCCCTGAAGCTTTCTTT. It yields the protein CASSQDPGSPEAFF.

The gene calls are TRBV6-6 and TRBJ2-1; the D gene is possibly TRBD2 (5 bases). The CDR3 length is 14 residues. V lost 3 bases, J lost 9 bases, and 15 bases lay in between. Germline V gene data show CDR1 as MNHNY and CDR2 as SVGAGI (reference sequence). The CDR3 reads CASSYAAGAAEQFF. In DNA form, the CDR3 reads TGTGCCAGCAGTTATGCGGCGGGTGCTGCTGAGCAGTTCTTC.

V usage is TRBV5-8 and J usage is TRBJ1-1; possibly TRBD1 for D (6 bases). Trimming took off 0 bases at V and 1 base at J, with 10 bases between the two ends. The CDR3 totals 15 residues. Germline V lookup: CDR1 SGHTS, CDR2 YDEGEE. CDR3 in amino acids: CASSLGGHPNTEAFF. DNA for the CDR3: TGTGCCAGCAGCTTGGGGGGACACCCGAACACTGAAGCTTTCTTT.

The chain carries TRBV5-1 and TRBJ1-2; 7 positions match TRBD1. The CDR3 is made up of 13 amino acids. Germline V gene sequence: CDR1 SGHRS, CDR2 YFSETQ. V lost 0 bases, J lost 4 bases, and 0 bases stayed unmatched. The CDR3 loop is CASSLGTGYGYTF. CDR3 nucleotides: TGCGCCAGCAGCTTGGGGACAGGCTATGGCTACACCTTC. Supplemented by reference TRBV5-1 and TRBJ1-2, the full variable domain reads KAGVTQTPRYLIKTRGQQVTLSCSPISGHRSVSWYQQTPGQGLQFLFEYFSETQRNKGNFPGRFSGRQFSNSRSEMNVSTLELGDSALYLCASSLGTGYGYTFGSGTRLTVV.

J is TRBJ2-5 and V is TRBV2; D gene uncertain. The germline gives CDR1 SNHLY, CDR2 FYNNEI. The CDR3 is 13 residues long. V lost 5 bases and J 4 bases, leaving 11 bases between the germline ends. CDR3 nucleotides: TGTGCCAGCAGTACTTACCCTAGAGAGACCCAGTACTTC. This translates into CASSTYPRETQYF.

The chain recombines TRBV7-2 with TRBJ2-1; the match to TRBD2 covers 11 bases. The CDR3 has 15 amino acids. J lost 9 bases, V lost 1 base, and 5 bases had no gene match. Germline CDR1 reads SGHTA; CDR2 reads FQGNSA. This chain's CDR3 is CASSLETSGSTEQFF. The CDR3 region has the DNA TGTGCCAGCAGCTTAGAAACTAGCGGGAGTACTGAGCAGTTCTTC.

The chain carries TRBV28 and TRBJ2-6; D may be TRBD1 (5 bases). With 5 bases removed from V and 0 bases from J, the gap between germline ends came to 11 bases. The germline gives CDR1 MDHEN, CDR2 SYDVKM. CDR3 length: 16 residues. The CDR3 bases are TGTGCCAGCAGTCTAGTCCAGGGCTCTGGGGCCAACGTCCTGACTTTC. It encodes CASSLVQGSGANVLTF.

This clone came up once. This chain joins TRBV28 and TRBJ2-7; TRBD1 might be the D (5 bases). In germline, CDR1 is MDHEN, CDR2 SYDVKM. The CDR3 covers 13 residues. Deletions cut 3 bases from V and 1 base from J, with 7 bases between. The CDR3 reads CASSFRGSYEQYF. The CDR3 nucleotides read TGTGCCAGCAGTTTTAGGGGTTCCTACGAGCAGTACTTC.

CDR3 nucleotide sequence: TGTGCCAGCAGCTCCGGACTAGCGGGAATAAATGAGCAGTTCTTC. The encoded protein is CASSSGLAGINEQFF. The chain uses TRBV7-8 and TRBJ2-1; TRBD2 agrees at 12 bases. The V gene end was trimmed by 4 bases and the J gene end by 7 bases; junction bases not matched to a gene: 5. The CDR3 loop spans 15 amino acids. Germline assignment: CDR1 SGHVS and CDR2 FQNEAQ.

The table lists this clone with a count of one. The chain combines TRBV19 with TRBJ1-5; D is undetermined. There are 14 residues in the CDR3. Germline CDR1 is LNHDA and CDR2 is SQIVND (reference sequence). Trimming stripped 6 bases from V and 0 bases from J, with 9 bases between. This CDR3 is CASRLGASNQPQHF. In DNA, the CDR3 is TGTGCCAGTAGGCTAGGCGCTAGCAATCAGCCCCAGCATTTT.

The chain uses TRBV27 and TRBJ2-5; the D gene is possibly TRBD2 (5 bases). CDR1 and CDR2 from the germline V gene are MNHEY and SMNVEV (reference sequence). V lost 3 bases and J lost 4, with 9 bases in between. CDR3 size: 13 residues. The CDR3, as DNA: TGTGCCAGCAGTTTTGCGGGCGTAGAGACCCAGTACTTC. Protein product: CASSFAGVETQYF.

Concerning this clone itself: Other DNA sequences within the sample encode an identical CDR3. This sequence joins TRBV6-5 and TRBJ2-2, with 7 nucleotides matching TRBD1. Germline V gene sequence: CDR1 MNHEY, CDR2 SVGAGI. The CDR3 contains 14 residues. Unmatched junction bases numbered 3, after V lost 3 bases and J lost 5 bases. CDR3 sequence (DNA): TGTGCCAGCAGTTATCTACAGGGGACCGGGGAGCTGTTTTTT. Translated: CASSYLQGTGELFF.

The chain is built from TRBV6-6 and TRBJ1-5; 7 nucleotides line up with TRBD1. The CDR3 is 14 amino acids. With 6 bases clipped from V and 2 bases from J, the junction kept 4 bases outside the gene matches. CDR1 and CDR2 (germline): MNHNY, SVGAGI (reference sequence). The CDR3 spells CASSRTGGNQPQHF. DNA for the CDR3: TGTGCCAGCAGCCGAACAGGGGGCAATCAGCCCCAGCATTTT.

This chain joins TRBV4-1 and TRBJ2-2; TRBD1 matches 9 bases. CDR3 length: 16 amino acids. Germline V gives CDR1 MGHRA, CDR2 YSYEKL. Germline trimming cut 1 base from V and 0 bases from J; bases unmatched to any gene: 0. The CDR3 region has the DNA TGCGCCAGCAGCCAAGGGGACAGGGCGAACACCGGGGAGCTGTTTTTT. Its translation is CASSQGDRANTGELFF.